What follows are 14 T cell receptor beta chains derived from one specimen sequenced in a study of breast tumors, draining lymph nodes, adjacent tissues. TCRdb itself ran the multiplex PCR reads through MiXCR, one entry per CDR3 protein. The table has about 200,000 distinct CDR3 sequences, over 25% seen once. Axillary draining lymph nodes of breast cancer patients supplied the node samples. The sequencing sample was made of axillary lymph node tissue. Source of these receptors: a female donor with breast cancer. Some clones in this sample may be carry-over from other donors' samples.

This clonotype came up a few times. This may be a read error, as it is one base from a much larger clone. V usage is TRBV20-1 and J usage is TRBJ1-2; D call uncertain. Trimming shortened V by 4 bases and J by 10 bases, and 19 bases separated the two germline ends. Germline lookup yields CDR1 DFQATT and CDR2 SNEGSKA (reference sequence). The CDR3 runs 13 residues. DNA for the CDR3: TGCAGTGCTATTAGACCGGGAAGGGATGCCTACACCTTC. Translated: CSAIRPGRDAYTF.

V usage is TRBV2 and J usage is TRBJ1-1; 8 bases are a match to TRBD1. CDR3 length equals 15 residues. V lost 1 base, J lost 5 bases, and 6 bases stayed unmatched. The V gene's germline CDR1 is SNHLY and CDR2 FYNNEI. The CDR3 reads CASSEEAGGLTEAFF. The CDR3 bases are TGTGCCAGCAGTGAAGAGGCAGGGGGCCTGACTGAAGCTTTCTTT.

This clonotype occurred many times. The V call is TRBV6-1, the J call TRBJ2-6; the D gene is possibly TRBD1 (5 bases). CDR1 is MNHNS, CDR2 SASEGT, per germline. V dropped 5 bases and J dropped 4 bases, with 15 bases sitting between them. The CDR3 has 16 residues. The CDR3 DNA reads TGTGCCAGCAGTTCCTCAGCAGGGATAGGGGCCAACGTCCTGACTTTC. Translating it yields CASSSSAGIGANVLTF.

This chain links TRBV7-9 with TRBJ1-1; 8 bases line up with TRBD1. With 6 bases clipped from V and 1 base from J, the junction kept 7 bases outside the gene matches. The V gene's germline CDR1 is SEHNR and CDR2 FQNEAQ (reference sequence). This CDR3 spans 15 amino acids. CDR3 amino acids: CASSYWTGSNTEAFF. As DNA, the CDR3 is TGTGCCAGCAGTTATTGGACAGGGTCGAACACTGAAGCTTTCTTT.

This clonotype was counted only a few times. A much larger clone differs by one base, so this may be a read error. This chain links TRBV14 with TRBJ1-2; weak D call: TRBD1 (6 bases). From germline, CDR1 is SGHDN and CDR2 FVKESK. This CDR3 has 15 amino acids. This chain's CDR3 is CASSQDPTRGGGSTF. DNA of the CDR3: TGTGCCAGCAGCCAAGACCCGACTCGGGGCGGGGGCTCCACCTTC.

The V call is TRBV20-1, the J call TRBJ1-6; 7 bases fit TRBD1. This CDR3 has 15 residues. J was trimmed by 8 bases and V by 3 bases; bases with no gene match: 10. Germline V gives CDR1 DFQATT, CDR2 SNEGSKA (reference sequence). CDR3: CSASSGEGADSPLHF. Written as DNA, the CDR3 is TGCAGTGCTAGTAGCGGGGAGGGGGCGGATTCACCCCTCCACTTT.

About this clonotype itself: Lacking the conserved final phenylalanine or tryptophan, this CDR3 likely reflects a read error. The rearrangement uses TRBV25-1 and TRBJ1-4; D perhaps matches TRBD1 (5 bases). The CDR3 runs 14 residues. The V gene's germline CDR1 is MGHDK and CDR2 SYGVNS. The CDR3 loop is CASSHPGTNENLFL. DNA for the CDR3: TGTGCCAGCAGCCACCCGGGGACTAATGAAAACCTGTTTCTT.

At least ten counts were recorded for this clonotype. V usage is TRBV5-4 and J usage is TRBJ1-2; D is possibly TRBD1 (6 bases). The germline CDR1 and CDR2 sequences are SGHNT and YYREEE (reference sequence). The CDR3 runs 16 residues. V lost 6 bases and J 0 bases, leaving 18 bases between the germline ends. The CDR3 spells CASTSAMDRANYGYTF. The CDR3 DNA sequence: TGTGCCAGCACCTCGGCGATGGACAGAGCTAACTATGGCTACACCTTC.

This clonotype showed up many times. V is TRBV15 and J is TRBJ1-4, with TRBD1 matching over 9 bases. This CDR3 spans 16 amino acids. Per germline, CDR1 LNHNV and CDR2 YYDKDF (reference sequence). Trimming at V came to 5 bases and at J to 0 bases, leaving 4 bases not matched to a gene. CDR3 residues: CATSRDRVATNEKLFF. In DNA, the CDR3 is TGTGCCACCAGCCGGGACAGGGTTGCAACTAATGAAAAACTGTTTTTT.

This sequence joins TRBV2 and TRBJ2-3, with 12 bases aligning to TRBD2. The J segment lost 3 bases and the V segment lost 11 bases, leaving 9 bases of the junction unmatched. This CDR3 region has 15 residues. Germline V CDR1 and CDR2: SNHLY, FYNNEI. Here the CDR3 DNA reads TGTGCCTGCGAGGGACTAGCGGGCCCTACAGATACGCAGTATTTT. Translating it yields CACEGLAGPTDTQYF.

There are many counts of this clonotype. The chain joins TRBV7-3 to TRBJ2-3, with D uncertain. CDR3 length equals 13 residues. V lost 5 bases and J lost 1, with 7 bases in between. Germline loops: CDR1 SGHTA, CDR2 FQGTGA. In nucleotides, the CDR3 is TGTGCCAGCAGCGGCCCTGGCACAGATACGCAGTATTTT. Its protein product is CASSGPGTDTQYF.

Worth noting for this clonotype: A much larger clone is a single base away; this may be a read error. The chain carries TRBV5-4 and TRBJ2-2; 8 nucleotides match TRBD2. J lost 4 bases, V lost 5 bases, and 13 bases had no gene match. Germline V gives CDR1 SGHNT, CDR2 YYREEE (reference sequence). There are 17 residues in the CDR3. The CDR3 coding sequence is TGTGCCAGCAGGGGTCCGGCTAGCCGGGGGGGCACCGGGGAGCTGTTTTTT. This encodes CASRGPASRGGTGELFF.

This clonotype was detected many times. J is TRBJ2-7 and V is TRBV30; 14 nucleotides agree with TRBD2. There are 15 residues in the CDR3. Germline CDR1 reads GTSNPN; CDR2 reads SVGIG (reference sequence). The junction had 5 bases not matched to a gene; V was cut back by 3 bases and J by 4 bases. CDR3 region: CAWRTSGRVFYEQYF. The CDR3 DNA follows: TGTGCCTGGAGGACTAGCGGGAGGGTCTTTTACGAGCAGTACTTC. The variable domain in full, completed from reference TRBV30 and TRBJ2-7, reads SQTIHQWPATLVQPVGSPLSLECTVEGTSNPNLYWYRQAAGRGLQLLFYSVGIGQISSEVPQNLSASRPQDRQFILSSKKLLLSDSGFYLCAWRTSGRVFYEQYFGPGTRLTVT.

A single count supports this clonotype. The V call is TRBV4-1, the J call TRBJ2-5, with D perhaps assigned TRBD1 or TRBD2 (5 bases each). Germline loops: CDR1 MGHRA, CDR2 YSYEKL. The CDR3 is 17 residues long. V was trimmed by 7 bases and J by 0 bases, leaving 21 bases between them. The CDR3 protein is CASNPGVGASYQETQYF. In nucleotides, the CDR3 is TGCGCCAGCAACCCTGGGGTCGGGGCCTCGTACCAAGAGACCCAGTACTTC.